This T cell receptor beta chain was sequenced during a study of response to subunit inactivated influenza vaccine. Notes on the study in general: Few additional T cells are recruited per seasonal influenza vaccination, authors suggested.

TCRdb called the RT-PCR reads again in MiXCR, with one record for every CDR3 protein. The table records 710,000 or so distinct CDR3 sequences, around 16% of them present only once. The length of the CDR3 is 12 residues. Between the trimmed V and J ends, which lost 4 bases and 8 bases, there was a span of 9 bases. Germline-derived CDR1 and CDR2 are MNHNY and SVGAGI (reference sequence). Only a few counts were recorded for this clonotype. As yet, its antigen is unknown. The receptor was derived from a man aged 50-60 years who received an inactivated influenza vaccine. Source: PBMCs from blood, taken roughly 12 days after vaccination. The genes are TRBV6-6 and TRBJ1-3; D call uncertain. CDR3 in amino acids: CASSSAADTIYF. The DNA of the CDR3 is TGTGCCAGCAGTTCCGCAGCGGACACCATATATTTT.